Below are 17 T cell receptor beta chains sequenced from a single sample in a study of T-cell memory formation after mild COVID-19 (dated by TCRdb to the early 2020s). The library came from 5' RACE. Sequencing instrument: Illumina NovaSeq 6000. In TCRdb, the public reads were trimmed at Q25 with fastp and aligned with MiXCR, with productive beta chains retained. Rows matching on CDR3 protein sequence are summarized as one entry with the most common DNA and genes. The sample yields hundreds of thousands of distinct CDR3 sequences; over 15% were counted once. The top ten clones comprise 12% of the sample. Sample: PBMCs or a T cell subset sorted from them (not recorded which). The receptors derive from an adult woman who had mild COVID-19 (a few samples of this study predate the infection). The sample titles of this study are shuffled in the database, so cell type and time point are left out; the donor was told from shared clones.

The table lists this clonotype with many counts. The V and J genes are TRBV11-2 and TRBJ2-7, with D perhaps matching TRBD2 (5 bases). The V gene's germline CDR1 is SGHAT and CDR2 FQNNGV. The CDR3 is 15 amino acids. With 0 bases removed from V and 3 bases from J, the gap between germline ends came to 12 bases. The CDR3 coding sequence is TGTGCCAGCAGCTTAGAGGGGTCCGGGATCTACGAGCAGTACTTC. It codes for CASSLEGSGIYEQYF.

The chain joins TRBV12-3 or TRBV12-4 to TRBJ2-3; TRBD2 matches at 12 bases. The ends lost 6 bases at V and 1 base at J; junction bases unmatched: 2. There are 15 residues in the CDR3. CDR3 DNA sequence: TGTGCCAGCAGGACTAGCGGGGGCCGCACAGATACGCAGTATTTT. The encoded protein is CASRTSGGRTDTQYF.

This clonotype was seen more than once but under ten times. The CDR3 DNA reads as TGCGCCAGCAGCTTGGGGACAGGGGATCAGCCCCAGCATTTT. Translating it yields CASSLGTGDQPQHF. J is TRBJ1-5 and V is TRBV5-1, with 9 nucleotides matching TRBD1. The CDR3 is 14 residues long. Germline assignment: CDR1 SGHRS and CDR2 YFSETQ. The V segment lost 0 bases and the J segment 5 bases; nucleotides outside the gene matches: 0.

The chain joins TRBV4-1 to TRBJ1-6; TRBD1 is a possible D gene (5 bases). The CDR3 extends over 17 amino acids. With 2 bases removed from V and 8 bases from J, the gap between germline ends came to 19 bases. Germline V gives CDR1 MGHRA, CDR2 YSYEKL. CDR3 protein: CASSQFKPGPWDSPLHF. In DNA form, the CDR3 reads TGCGCCAGCAGCCAATTTAAACCGGGACCCTGGGATTCACCCCTCCACTTT.

The V gene is TRBV7-9, the J gene TRBJ2-3; TRBD2 matches 10 bases. CDR1 SEHNR and CDR2 FQNEAQ come from the germline V gene (reference sequence). The junction had 6 bases not matched to a gene; V was cut back by 1 base and J by 5 bases. The CDR3 sequence is 16 residues long. As DNA, the CDR3 is TGTGCCAGCAGCTTAGAAGCGGGAGGGCCAATAGATACGCAGTATTTT. Translated: CASSLEAGGPIDTQYF.

The chain recombines TRBV7-9 with TRBJ2-1; 7 nucleotides agree with TRBD2. The CDR3 totals 18 residues. The ends lost 7 bases at V and 3 bases at J; junction bases unmatched: 18. Germline V lookup: CDR1 SEHNR, CDR2 FQNEAQ (reference sequence). The DNA of the CDR3 is TGTGCCAGCACCCCGCGCGGAAGCGGGACCCTTTTCTACAATGAGCAGTTCTTC. Its translation is CASTPRGSGTLFYNEQFF.

This chain joins TRBV12-3 or TRBV12-4 and TRBJ1-3; D ambiguous. V dropped 9 bases and J dropped 0 bases, with 6 bases sitting between them. The CDR3 is 12 residues long. The CDR3, as DNA: TGTGCCAGTCAGAGCTCTGGAAACACCATATATTTT. Amino acids: CASQSSGNTIYF.

The chain carries TRBV29-1 and TRBJ2-1, with 8 bases that match TRBD2. V shed 3 bases, J shed 4 bases, and the junction held 5 bases outside the gene matches. The CDR3 has 14 residues. Germline V gene lookup returns CDR1 SQVTM and CDR2 ANQGSEA. CDR3 sequence reads: CSVDGTREYNEQFF. As DNA, the CDR3 is TGCAGCGTTGACGGGACTAGAGAGTACAATGAGCAGTTCTTC.

This clonotype occurred a few times. V gene TRBV29-1 combines with J gene TRBJ2-3; 9 nucleotides match TRBD2. The V gene end was trimmed by 6 bases and the J gene end by 8 bases; junction bases not matched to a gene: 15. The CDR3 spans 15 residues. Looked up from germline, CDR1 is SQVTM and CDR2 is ANQGSEA. CDR3 amino acids: CSVALPGGGGGTQYF. DNA of the CDR3: TGCAGCGTGGCCCTCCCGGGCGGGGGGGGAGGTACGCAGTATTTT.

This rearrangement joins TRBV6-5 to TRBJ2-1; no clear D gene. V lost 6 bases and J 8 bases, leaving 14 bases between the germline ends. Germline lookup yields CDR1 MNHEY and CDR2 SVGAGI. The CDR3 sequence is 13 residues long. The CDR3 DNA follows: TGTGCCAGCAGCCACTACTTAAATCATGAGCAGTTCTTC. It codes for CASSHYLNHEQFF.

The chain links TRBV7-6 to TRBJ1-1, with D possibly being TRBD1 (5 bases). The CDR3 sequence is 17 residues long. With 2 bases removed from V and 0 bases from J, the gap between germline ends came to 16 bases. In germline, CDR1 is SGHVS, CDR2 FNYEAQ. CDR3 nucleotides: TGTGCCAGCAGCTTATCGGGGGGAGCAGGCGTGAACACTGAAGCTTTCTTT. This codes for CASSLSGGAGVNTEAFF.

This clonotype was seen a few times. The chain carries TRBV5-4 and TRBJ2-5; the D gene is possibly TRBD1 (5 bases). The germline V gene encodes CDR1 SGHNT and CDR2 YYREEE (reference sequence). The CDR3 totals 14 residues. Trimming cost V 0 bases and J 4 bases, with 10 bases left between them. CDR3 amino acids: CASSLALGPETQYF. The CDR3 coding sequence is TGTGCCAGCAGCTTGGCCTTGGGGCCAGAGACCCAGTACTTC.

This clonotype was detected a few times. The V gene is TRBV4-3, the J gene TRBJ2-2; the match to TRBD2 covers 14 bases. CDR1 and CDR2 (germline): LGHNA, YSLEER. The CDR3 is 19 amino acids. V dropped 4 bases and J dropped 7; count of bases not matched to a gene: 14. For the CDR3, the DNA is TGCGCCAGCAGCCCAAACCTAGGACTAGCGGGAGGATTCGACGGGGAGCTGTTTTTT. Protein product: CASSPNLGLAGGFDGELFF.

In this sample, this clonotype turned up a few times. This chain links TRBV7-2 with TRBJ2-3, with D possibly TRBD1 on 5 matching bases. This CDR3 comprises 14 residues. Per germline, CDR1 SGHTA and CDR2 FQGNSA. Trimming stripped 1 base from V and 6 bases from J, with 11 bases between. CDR3 bases: TGTGCCAGCAGCTTAGAGCCAGGGCTGGATACGCAGTATTTT. Its translation is CASSLEPGLDTQYF.

This clonotype was counted ten times or more. The rearrangement uses TRBV6-5 and TRBJ2-3, with a weak D call TRBD1 (6 bases). Germline CDR1 MNHEY, CDR2 SVGAGI. The CDR3 extends over 11 amino acids. V gave up 10 bases and J gave up 5 bases, with 10 bases separating them. CDR3 bases: TGTGCCACGTCACAGGGAGATACGCAGTATTTT. Translation: CATSQGDTQYF.

The chain uses TRBV4-3 and TRBJ2-3; 8 bases match TRBD2. The CDR3 has 18 residues. With 2 bases clipped from V and 4 bases from J, the junction kept 14 bases outside the gene matches. Germline values: CDR1 LGHNA, CDR2 YSLEER. This CDR3 reads CASSQMVAGSSGADTQYF. CDR3 bases: TGCGCCAGCAGCCAAATGGTAGCGGGGTCGAGCGGGGCAGATACGCAGTATTTT.

The chain recombines TRBV12-3 or TRBV12-4 with TRBJ2-7, with 9 bases that match TRBD1. V lost 5 bases, J lost 1 base, and 6 bases stayed unmatched. This CDR3 has 15 amino acids. The CDR3 nucleotides read TGTGCCAGCAGTGCGCAACAGGGGGCGTCCTACGAGCAGTACTTC. This gives the protein CASSAQQGASYEQYF.